This T cell receptor beta chain was profiled in a study of OX40 agonist ivuxolimab in advanced cancers. Study-wide background: With ivuxolimab, an agonistic anti-OX40 (CD134) antibody, patients were treated. General study findings and limits: A proportion of nonresponders additionally exhibited low normalized T-cell clonal expansion. Partial responders at 0.1-3.0 mg/kg showed near-lowest clonal expansion.

Blood specimens came from baseline, cycle 4 day 1, and cycle 7 day 1. Profiled with immunoSEQ multiplex PCR; TCRdb holds only in-frame clones, not every one. This table holds about 17,000 clones, approximately 85% found once. CDR1 SGDLS and CDR2 YYNGEE come from the germline V gene. The CDR3 consists of 14 residues. Trimming stripped 0 bases from V and 4 bases from J, with 9 bases between. A remark on this clone: The target antigen is unknown.

The TCR was taken from an adult with an advanced solid tumor such as melanoma, head and neck, liver or kidney cancer. Here the sequenced sample was CD4+ or CD8+ T cells sorted from blood, taken in a trial of the OX40 agonist ivuxolimab. The rearrangement links TRBV9 to TRBJ2-3, with D unclear. The CDR3 nucleotides are TGTGCCAGCAGCGTAGGTGGTACCGCAGATACGCAGTATTTT. Encoded protein: CASSVGGTADTQYF.